Listed below are T cell receptor beta chains from one sample, sequenced in a study of vaccination and CD4 T cells after COVID-19. Their recognized antigens are unknown. TCRdb itself ran the PCR reads through MiXCR, one entry per CDR3 protein. In the table there are about 16,000 distinct CDR3 sequences, about 52% of which are singletons. The material was CD4+ T cells from blood, cultured in vitro, obtained before SARS-CoV-2 vaccination. Receptors originate from a human donor who had recovered from COVID-19. The CDR3 runs from the conserved cysteine through the conserved F or W. D genes are given only for firm matches. Size is stated for part of the rows, as once, few or many counts, or as a class when the clone is expanded.

D	J	size	V	DNA	CDR3
TRBD1	TRBJ2-7	-	TRBV7-2	TGTGCCAGCAGCTTAGTTCAGGGACAGGCGTCAGAGCAGTACTTC	CASSLVQGQASEQYF
-	TRBJ2-7	once	TRBV5-1	TGCGCCAGCAGCTTGGAGGTCGGCAGGGCTACCTACGAGCAGTACTTC	CASSLEVGRATYEQYF
-	TRBJ1-5	-	TRBV7-2	TGTGCCAGCAGCCTAACCCGGGACGGCAATCAGCTCCAGCATTTT	CASSLTRDGNQLQHF
-	TRBJ1-5	few	TRBV2	TGTGCCAGCAGACCGATTGGCCCGGGCTATCAGCCCCAGCATTTT	CASRPIGPGYQPQHF
TRBD1	TRBJ1-2	-	TRBV7-2	TGTGCCAGCAGCTTAGAAGGGACAGGAGTATTTGGCTACACCTTC	CASSLEGTGVFGYTF
-	TRBJ2-3	-	TRBV5-4	TGTGCCAGCAGCTTGCTAGAAACAGATACGCAGTATTTT	CASSLLETDTQYF
TRBD2	TRBJ2-7	-	TRBV19	TGTGCCAGTAGCCGGGGGGATGGGGGGTCCTACGAGCAGTACTTC	CASSRGDGGSYEQYF
-	TRBJ1-2	few	TRBV12-3/TRBV12-4	TGTGCCAGCAGTTTGTCCTCCAACCACTATGGCTACACCTTC	CASSLSSNHYGYTF
-	TRBJ2-5	-	TRBV6-1	TGTGCCAGCAGTGTTTCCAAGAACCCACAAGAGACCCAGTACTTC	CASSVSKNPQETQYF
TRBD1	TRBJ2-1	few	TRBV7-6	TGTGCCAGCAGCTCGATATCCGGGACAGGGGGATACAATGAGCAGTTCTTC	CASSSISGTGGYNEQFF
-	TRBJ2-3	once	TRBV20-1	TGCAGTGCTAACGACAGACAGATGAGCACAGATACGCAGTATTTT	CSANDRQMSTDTQYF
-	TRBJ2-7	-	TRBV24-1	TGTGCCACCAGTGAGGGACGGTTCTACGAGCAGTACTTC	CATSEGRFYEQYF
TRBD1	TRBJ1-6	few	TRBV20-1	TGCAGTGCCCCCGGGACAGGGGGAGCGAGGGGGTCACCCCTCCACTTT	CSAPGTGGARGSPLHF
-	TRBJ2-5	-	TRBV18	TGTGCCAGCTCAGCAAACCAAGAGACCCAGTACTTC	CASSANQETQYF
-	TRBJ2-7	-	TRBV5-4	TGTGCCAGCAGCTTGATGGGTGCGGACGAGCAGTACTTC	CASSLMGADEQYF
TRBD1	TRBJ1-1	-	TRBV5-1	TGCGCCAGCAGCTTGGGGGACAGAATCAACACTGAAGCTTTCTTT	CASSLGDRINTEAFF
TRBD2	TRBJ2-7	-	TRBV11-3	TGTGCCAGCAGCTTAGCGGGGGGAGTCCCCTACGAGCAGTACTTC	CASSLAGGVPYEQYF
-	TRBJ1-2	-	TRBV19	TGTGCCAGTAGTACCCGGACGGATAGGGGCTACACCTTC	CASSTRTDRGYTF
-	TRBJ2-3	-	TRBV10-1	TGCGCCAGCAGTGAGTCGGTCGGCACAGATACGCAGTATTTT	CASSESVGTDTQYF
TRBD1	TRBJ2-7	-	TRBV6-2/TRBV6-3	TGTGCCAGCAGGTCCCCGGGACAGGGGGCCTACGAGCAGTACTTC	CASRSPGQGAYEQYF
-	TRBJ2-3	-	TRBV7-2	TGTGCCAGCAGCTTAGGCGGACTCACAGATACGCAGTATTTT	CASSLGGLTDTQYF
TRBD1	TRBJ1-2	medium-sized	TRBV15	TGTGCCACCAGCCCCCGACAGACAGGGGAAGGCTACACCTTC	CATSPRQTGEGYTF
TRBD1	TRBJ2-5	few	TRBV6-1	TGTGCCAGCCACAGGGGACCTCAAGAGACCCAGTACTTC	CASHRGPQETQYF
-	TRBJ2-5	-	TRBV29-1	TGCAGCGTTGAAGAGGGGGTTGGCGAGACCCAGTACTTC	CSVEEGVGETQYF
-	TRBJ2-5	few	TRBV20-1	TGCAGTGCTTTCCCCAGGGGCCGAGAGACCCAGTACTTC	CSAFPRGRETQYF
TRBD1	TRBJ2-7	-	TRBV20-1	TGCAGTGCTGAAACCGGGACAGGGGGAAGCGAGCAGTACTTC	CSAETGTGGSEQYF
-	TRBJ1-2	few	TRBV6-2/TRBV6-3	TGTGCCAGCAGCAAAACACAGGGCTACTATGGCTACACCTTC	CASSKTQGYYGYTF
-	TRBJ2-7	-	TRBV6-2/TRBV6-3	TGTGCCAGCAGTTACTCGTCATCAGGATACGAGCAGTACTTC	CASSYSSSGYEQYF
TRBD1	TRBJ1-6	-	TRBV6-1	TGTGCCAGCAGTGAAGCGGGACAGGTTAATTCACCCCTCCACTTT	CASSEAGQVNSPLHF
-	TRBJ2-2	-	TRBV27	TGTGCCAGCAGGAAACTTTCACTGAACACCGGGGAGCTGTTTTTT	CASRKLSLNTGELFF
-	TRBJ2-3	-	TRBV7-2	TGTGCCAGCAGTCGTATCCCAGGGGATACGCAGTATTTT	CASSRIPGDTQYF
-	TRBJ2-3	-	TRBV7-6	TGTGCCAGCAGCCCAGGAGGAGGGACCGTTACAGATACGCAGTATTTT	CASSPGGGTVTDTQYF
TRBD2	TRBJ2-5	-	TRBV7-2	TGTGCCAGCAGCGCGGGACTAGCGGGGGGGACAGGGACCCAGTACTTC	CASSAGLAGGTGTQYF
-	TRBJ1-6	-	TRBV12-3/TRBV12-4	TGTGCCAGCAGCAGGACGGCCACGGATTCACCCCTCCACTTT	CASSRTATDSPLHF
TRBD2	TRBJ2-7	medium-sized	TRBV20-1	TGCAGTGCTAGAGATGCCGGGGGGGCTTACGAGCAGTACTTC	CSARDAGGAYEQYF
-	TRBJ2-3	-	TRBV24-1	TGTGCCACCAGTGATTTAGAGGGACGGACTAGCACAGATACGCAGTATTTT	CATSDLEGRTSTDTQYF
TRBD2	TRBJ2-3	-	TRBV11-2	TGTGCCAGCCGAAGCGGGGGGCTCACAGATACGCAGTATTTT	CASRSGGLTDTQYF
-	TRBJ2-5	few	TRBV7-6	TGTGCCAGCAGCACTGGGGCTCAAGAGACCCAGTACTTC	CASSTGAQETQYF
-	TRBJ1-5	-	TRBV20-1	TGCAGTGCTAGCCAGGGGCGGCGGAGTCAGCCCCAGCATTTT	CSASQGRRSQPQHF
-	TRBJ1-1	-	TRBV11-3	TGTGCCAGCAGCTTAGCGGTGGCAGGGGTAGCTTTCTTT	CASSLAVAGVAFF
-	TRBJ2-2	-	TRBV7-8	TGTGCCAGCAGCTTATCACCGGGTCTAGGGACCGGGGAGCTGTTTTTT	CASSLSPGLGTGELFF
-	TRBJ2-2	-	TRBV7-3	TGTGCCAGCAGCTTAAGGCGTAGCACCGGGGAGCTGTTTTTT	CASSLRRSTGELFF
-	TRBJ1-1	-	TRBV6-2/TRBV6-3	TGTGCCAGCAGGGGCCAGCGGCTCTTTTACACTGAAGCTTTCTTT	CASRGQRLFYTEAFF
-	TRBJ1-2	-	TRBV6-1	TGTGCCTCCTTCCGGGACGTACATGGCTACACCTTC	CASFRDVHGYTF
-	TRBJ1-5	-	TRBV27	TGTGCCAGCACTAGTGCAGGATGGGGCAATCAGCCCCAGCATTTT	CASTSAGWGNQPQHF
TRBD1	TRBJ1-5	few	TRBV24-1	TGTGCCACCAGTGATGGGGACAGAGTGAATCAGCCCCAGCATTTT	CATSDGDRVNQPQHF
-	TRBJ1-1	once	TRBV19	TGTGCCAGTAGTATAGACCAGGGAAACACTGAAGCTTTCTTT	CASSIDQGNTEAFF
TRBD1	TRBJ1-5	-	TRBV28	TGTGCCAGCAGTTTACAGGGAGGCAGGGGGCAGCCCCAGCATTTT	CASSLQGGRGQPQHF
-	TRBJ1-1	-	TRBV6-1	TGTGCCAGCAGAGCCCGGGGGGGGGCAGGAACTGAAGCTTTCTTT	CASRARGGAGTEAFF
TRBD2	TRBJ2-3	-	TRBV7-2	TGTGCCAGCAGCTTACTAGCGGGAGAGGAAGATACGCAGTATTTT	CASSLLAGEEDTQYF
-	TRBJ1-6	few	TRBV20-1	TGCAGTGCTAGAGGTGCCCGTGGGGGCTCCTATAATTCACCCCTCCACTTT	CSARGARGGSYNSPLHF
TRBD2	TRBJ2-3	-	TRBV11-3	TGTGCCAGCAGCCGAGCGGGGGGGGGCACAGATACGCAGTATTTT	CASSRAGGGTDTQYF
TRBD2	TRBJ2-1	-	TRBV19	TGTGCCAGTAGTATGCAAGGGACTAGTCCCTACAATGAGCAGTTCTTC	CASSMQGTSPYNEQFF
TRBD1	TRBJ1-4	-	TRBV7-2	TGTGCCAGCAGCAATAGACAGGGTAAAAAACTGTTTTTT	CASSNRQGKKLFF
-	TRBJ1-1	-	TRBV11-1	TGTGCCAGCAGCTCAATAGTCGCGGAGGGGGAAGCTTTCTTT	CASSSIVAEGEAFF
-	TRBJ2-7	-	TRBV27	TGTGCCAGCAGTTTATCGTTTCAGGGCGAGCAGTACTTC	CASSLSFQGEQYF
-	TRBJ2-3	-	TRBV7-6	TGTGCCAGCAGCTCTGTAACCGGGCCAGGAGCGGATACGCAGTATTTT	CASSSVTGPGADTQYF
-	TRBJ1-3	-	TRBV7-2	TGTGCCAGCAGCTTAGTGGGCAGCCTAGGAAACACCATATATTTT	CASSLVGSLGNTIYF